The 28 T cell receptor beta chains listed next were all sequenced from one sample in a study of blood T cell repertoires in COVID-19. The repertoire was sequenced with immunoSEQ multiplex PCR; TCRdb's copy has only in-frame clones and lacks some. Among roughly 250,000 clones listed, around 84% were seen once. Sample: peripheral blood. Every receptor here comes from a woman between 40 and 50 years old who had recovered from COVID-19.

The chain uses TRBV19 and TRBJ2-5, with 7 bases fitting TRBD2. The CDR3 is 13 residues long. The germline V gene has CDR1 LNHDA and CDR2 SQIVND (reference sequence). Trimming at V came to 5 bases and at J to 4 bases, leaving 4 bases not matched to a gene. The CDR3 here is CASSWGGVETQYF. In nucleotides, the CDR3 is TGTGCCAGTAGTTGGGGGGGGGTAGAGACCCAGTACTTC.

V usage is TRBV5-6 and J usage is TRBJ1-3; no reliable D call. This CDR3 contains 14 residues. Trimming took 2 bases from V and 4 from J, leaving 10 bases between them. CDR1 SGHDT and CDR2 YYEEEE come from the germline V gene. The CDR3 DNA follows: TGTGCCAGCAGCTTTGACACCGCGGGAAACACCATATATTTT. It yields the protein CASSFDTAGNTIYF.

V gene TRBV2 combines with J gene TRBJ2-1, with 7 bases fitting TRBD1. Germline V gene data show CDR1 as SNHLY and CDR2 as FYNNEI. The V gene end was trimmed by 4 bases and the J gene end by 2 bases; junction bases not matched to a gene: 5. This CDR3 contains 15 residues. In DNA, the CDR3 is TGTGCCAGCAGTGGACAGGGAGTTACCTACAATGAGCAGTTCTTC. This sequence encodes CASSGQGVTYNEQFF.

This chain joins TRBV27 and TRBJ1-2; 9 bases match TRBD1. The trim removed 6 bases at V and 7 bases at J, leaving 6 bases unmatched. In germline, CDR1 is MNHEY, CDR2 SMNVEV (reference sequence). The CDR3 extends over 13 amino acids. The CDR3 DNA sequence: TGTGCCAGCAGCGGGACAGGGAGCGTTGGCTACACCTTC. It is translated as CASSGTGSVGYTF.

The chain recombines TRBV11-3 with TRBJ2-2; possible D gene TRBD2, 6 bases. V lost 3 bases, J lost 5 bases, and 13 bases lay in between. This CDR3 has 15 amino acids. The germline gives CDR1 SGHNT, CDR2 YENEEA. DNA of the CDR3: TGTGCCAGCAGCTTCGGGGGTGTTGGAACCGGGGAGCTGTTTTTT. Translating gives CASSFGGVGTGELFF.

CDR3 region: CASSKTGGAETQYF. CDR3 sequence (DNA): TGTGCCAGTAGTAAGACAGGGGGTGCAGAGACCCAGTACTTC. This chain connects TRBV19 to TRBJ2-5; TRBD1 aligns across 9 bases. This CDR3 has 14 amino acids. Germline V gives CDR1 LNHDA, CDR2 SQIVND (reference sequence). V lost 4 bases to trimming and J lost 4 bases; unmatched junction nucleotides: 4. The variable domain in full, completed from reference TRBV19 and TRBJ2-5, reads DGGITQSPKYLFRKEGQNVTLSCEQNLNHDAMYWYRQDPGQGLRLIYYSQIVNDFQKGDIAEGYSVSREKKESFPLTVTSAQKNPTAFYLCASSKTGGAETQYFGPGTRLLVL.

V gene TRBV15 combines with J gene TRBJ2-2, with TRBD2 matching over 10 bases. This CDR3 spans 17 amino acids. Germline lookup yields CDR1 LNHNV and CDR2 YYDKDF (reference sequence). The junction had 10 bases not matched to a gene; V was cut back by 0 bases and J by 9 bases. CDR3 amino acids: CATSRDVSGLAFRELFF. The CDR3, as DNA: TGTGCCACCAGCAGAGATGTTTCGGGACTAGCGTTCCGGGAGCTGTTTTTT.

This chain links TRBV6-5 with TRBJ1-6; D perhaps matches TRBD1 (5 bases). Looked up from germline, CDR1 is MNHEY and CDR2 is SVGAGI. The V and J ends lost 0 bases and 7 bases respectively, with 7 bases between them. This CDR3 has 14 residues. The CDR3 here is CASSYSGGNSPLHF. The CDR3 DNA is TGTGCCAGCAGTTACTCCGGGGGGAATTCACCCCTCCACTTT.

The chain uses TRBV28 and TRBJ2-7; D call uncertain. Germline V gene data show CDR1 as MDHEN and CDR2 as SYDVKM. This CDR3 is built from 12 residues. The V gene lost 5 bases and the J gene lost 3 bases, with 8 bases spanning the gap. The CDR3 protein is CASSTSLYEQYF. The CDR3 DNA reads TGTGCCAGCAGTACTTCCCTCTACGAGCAGTACTTC.

The V gene is TRBV28, the J gene TRBJ2-3; 10 nucleotides align to TRBD2. J lost 1 base, V lost 4 bases, and 5 bases had no gene match. There are 16 residues in the CDR3. CDR1 is MDHEN and CDR2 is SYDVKM in the germline V gene. The CDR3, as DNA: TGTGCCAGCAGTTCGATAGCGGGGGGAGGCACAGATACGCAGTATTTT. This gives the protein CASSSIAGGGTDTQYF.

The CDR3: CASSLDGKLGGNQPQHF. In DNA form, the CDR3 reads TGTGCCAGCAGCTTAGATGGGAAACTAGGCGGCAATCAGCCCCAGCATTTT. This chain links TRBV7-8 with TRBJ1-5; D call uncertain. CDR1 and CDR2 from the germline V gene are SGHVS and FQNEAQ. The V and J ends lost 1 base and 2 bases respectively, with 15 bases between them. This CDR3 contains 17 residues.

On this clone: Other DNA sequences of this sample code for an identical CDR3. The chain recombines TRBV7-9 with TRBJ2-7; D is perhaps TRBD1 (6 bases). The V gene lost 4 bases and the J gene lost 4 bases, with 14 bases spanning the gap. Germline V gene lookup returns CDR1 SEHNR and CDR2 FQNEAQ (reference sequence). The CDR3 contains 14 residues. This CDR3 is CASSSTGSSYEQYF. Written as DNA, the CDR3 is TGTGCCAGCAGCTCGACAGGCTCTTCTTACGAGCAGTACTTC.

This clone has a count of ten or more. The rearrangement uses TRBV19 and TRBJ1-5; the D gene is possibly TRBD1 (5 bases). The V end was cut by 3 bases, the J end by 3 bases, with 15 bases between. Germline loops: CDR1 LNHDA, CDR2 SQIVND (reference sequence). The CDR3 spans 16 residues. The CDR3 reads CASSITTTEFNQPQHF. The CDR3 bases are TGTGCCAGTAGTATTACGACGACAGAATTCAATCAGCCCCAGCATTTT.

The chain is built from TRBV7-9 and TRBJ2-5, with D possibly TRBD1 on 6 matching bases. Germline loops: CDR1 SEHNR, CDR2 FQNEAQ (reference sequence). V lost 2 bases, J lost 5 bases, and 18 bases lay in between. This CDR3 spans 16 amino acids. CDR3 nucleotides: TGTGCCAGCAGCTTATGGGGCCAGGGGCTGGTTGAGACCCAGTACTTC. Protein product: CASSLWGQGLVETQYF.

The CDR3 is CASSLTGGGTDTQYF. The CDR3, as DNA: TGCGCCAGCAGCTTGACAGGGGGAGGCACAGATACGCAGTATTTT. The chain couples TRBV5-1 to TRBJ2-3; 8 bases match TRBD1. Germline-derived CDR1 and CDR2 are SGHRS and YFSETQ. The CDR3 has 15 amino acids. V lost 1 base and J lost 1; bases outside the gene matches: 2.

This clone was recorded at least ten times. The V call is TRBV24-1, the J call TRBJ2-2; no definite D call. The CDR3 totals 14 residues. Germline V gives CDR1 KGHDR, CDR2 SFDVKD. The V end lost 3 bases, the J end lost 0 bases, and 4 bases lay between the germline ends. The CDR3 coding sequence is TGTGCCACCAGTGATCCGTCGAACACCGGGGAGCTGTTTTTT. As protein: CATSDPSNTGELFF.

The chain combines TRBV7-8 with TRBJ1-2, with 7 bases aligning to TRBD1. CDR1 SGHVS and CDR2 FQNEAQ come from the germline V gene. The CDR3 length is 15 residues. V dropped 4 bases and J dropped 4; count of bases not matched to a gene: 9. CDR3 region: CASSYGDSALYGYTF. CDR3 DNA: TGTGCCAGCAGCTACGGGGACAGCGCTCTCTATGGCTACACCTTC.

The chain couples TRBV28 to TRBJ1-5; D not certain. Germline CDR1 and CDR2: MDHEN and SYDVKM. Trimming removed 5 bases at V and 1 base at J, with 15 bases between. The CDR3 has 16 residues. The CDR3 protein is CASSRPVPRSNQPQHF. The CDR3 region has the DNA TGTGCCAGCAGTCGCCCGGTCCCGAGGAGCAATCAGCCCCAGCATTTT.

V is TRBV5-4 and J is TRBJ2-3; 12 bases match TRBD2. J was trimmed by 3 bases and V by 4 bases; bases with no gene match: 3. The CDR3 loop spans 15 amino acids. The germline V gene has CDR1 SGHNT and CDR2 YYREEE (reference sequence). CDR3: CASSIGLAGTDTQYF. The CDR3 DNA reads TGTGCCAGCAGCATCGGACTAGCGGGGACAGATACGCAGTATTTT.

The rearrangement uses TRBV11-3 and TRBJ2-5, with 12 nucleotides matching TRBD2. CDR1 and CDR2 (germline): SGHNT, YENEEA. V shed 5 bases, J shed 1 base, and the junction held 14 bases outside the gene matches. This CDR3 contains 19 residues. This CDR3 reads CASSPKPRSSGGGQETQYF. CDR3 bases: TGTGCCAGCAGCCCCAAACCCCGCTCTAGCGGGGGGGGCCAAGAGACCCAGTACTTC. The whole variable domain, filled in from reference TRBV11-3 and TRBJ2-5, reads EAGVVQSPRYKIIEKKQPVAFWCNPISGHNTLYWYLQNLGQGPELLIRYENEEAVDDSQLPKDRFSAERLKGVDSTLKIQPAELGDSAVYLCASSPKPRSSGGGQETQYFGPGTRLLVL.

The count of this clone is one. The J gene is TRBJ2-2, the V gene TRBV30; maybe TRBD2 (5 bases). This CDR3 has 13 amino acids. V was shortened by 3 bases and J by 6 bases, with 11 bases between the two germline ends. CDR1 and CDR2 (germline): GTSNPN, SVGIG (reference sequence). For the CDR3, the DNA is TGTGCCTGGAGCCTCGGACTCTCCGGGGAGCTGTTTTTT. Protein sequence: CAWSLGLSGELFF.

The chain recombines TRBV13 with TRBJ2-3; 8 nucleotides agree with TRBD2. The germline V gene encodes CDR1 PRHDT and CDR2 FYEKMQ (reference sequence). The CDR3 is 14 residues long. J lost 5 bases, V lost 2 bases, and 3 bases had no gene match. CDR3 amino acids: CASSLRRGVDTQYF. DNA for the CDR3: TGTGCCAGCAGCTTAAGGCGGGGGGTAGATACGCAGTATTTT.

This clone was counted once. This chain uses TRBV24-1 with TRBJ2-1, with 8 positions matching TRBD2. CDR1 is KGHDR and CDR2 is SFDVKD in the germline V gene. The ends lost 8 bases at V and 1 base at J; junction bases unmatched: 3. The CDR3 spans 14 residues. The CDR3 nucleotides are TGTGCCACCACGGCGGGGGGTTCCTACAATGAGCAGTTCTTC. This codes for CATTAGGSYNEQFF.

J is TRBJ1-1 and V is TRBV7-9; 9 bases fit TRBD1. The CDR3 totals 15 residues. Trimming removed 2 bases from V and 4 bases from J; junction bases left unmatched: 5. The germline V gene has CDR1 SEHNR and CDR2 FQNEAQ (reference sequence). CDR3 sequence: CASSLPTGGSTEAFF. CDR3 bases: TGTGCCAGCAGCTTACCGACAGGGGGTAGCACTGAAGCTTTCTTT.

This chain joins TRBV18 and TRBJ2-2, with TRBD1 identical over 8 bases. Germline V gene sequence: CDR1 KGHSH, CDR2 LQKENI. The CDR3 sequence is 16 residues long. V gave up 5 bases and J gave up 0 bases; unmatched junction bases: 5. The CDR3 loop is CASSSRQGSNTGELFF. The CDR3 coding sequence is TGTGCCAGCTCATCCCGACAGGGGTCGAACACCGGGGAGCTGTTTTTT. Full variable domain (remainder filled in from reference TRBV18 and TRBJ2-2): NAGVMQNPRHLVRRRGQEARLRCSPMKGHSHVYWYRQLPEEGLKFMVYLQKENIIDESGMPKERFSAEFPKEGPSILRIQQVVRGDSAAYFCASSSRQGSNTGELFFGEGSRLTVL.

The V call is TRBV5-1, the J call TRBJ2-3; a weak D match, TRBD2 (5 bases). The CDR3 totals 15 residues. The germline gives CDR1 SGHRS, CDR2 YFSETQ. V dropped 5 bases and J dropped 0 bases, with 13 bases sitting between them. CDR3: CASSFGMASTDTQYF. CDR3 DNA: TGCGCCAGCAGTTTCGGGATGGCTAGCACAGATACGCAGTATTTT.

The chain is built from TRBV19 and TRBJ2-3, with 9 bases aligning to TRBD1. From germline, CDR1 is LNHDA and CDR2 SQIVND (reference sequence). CDR3 length equals 16 residues. V lost 4 bases to trimming and J lost 3 bases; unmatched junction nucleotides: 8. The DNA of the CDR3 is TGTGCCAGTAGTAGCACAGGGGGCGCTGGGACAGATACGCAGTATTTT. Amino acid sequence: CASSSTGGAGTDTQYF.

CDR3 in amino acids: CASSAGQGITEAFF. CDR3 nucleotide sequence: TGTGCCAGCTCGGCGGGACAGGGTATCACTGAAGCTTTCTTT. V usage is TRBV18 and J usage is TRBJ1-1, with 9 positions matching TRBD1. Trimming removed 6 bases from V and 4 bases from J; junction bases left unmatched: 6. Germline CDR1 KGHSH, CDR2 LQKENI. This CDR3 has 14 residues.